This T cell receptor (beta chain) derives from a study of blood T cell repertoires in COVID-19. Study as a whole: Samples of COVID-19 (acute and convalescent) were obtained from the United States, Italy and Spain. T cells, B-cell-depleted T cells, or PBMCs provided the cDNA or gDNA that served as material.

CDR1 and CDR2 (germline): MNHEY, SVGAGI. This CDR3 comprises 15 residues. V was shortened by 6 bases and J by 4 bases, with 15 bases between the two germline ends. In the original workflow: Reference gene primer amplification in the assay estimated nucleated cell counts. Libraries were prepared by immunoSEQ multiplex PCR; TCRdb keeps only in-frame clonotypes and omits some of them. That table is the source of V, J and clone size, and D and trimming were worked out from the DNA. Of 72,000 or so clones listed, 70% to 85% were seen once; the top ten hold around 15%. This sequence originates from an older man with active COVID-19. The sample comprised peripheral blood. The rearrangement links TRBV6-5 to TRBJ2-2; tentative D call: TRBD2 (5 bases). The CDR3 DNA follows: TGTGCCAGCAGCACCGGTGGAGGCCCCACCGGGGAGCTGTTTTTT. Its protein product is CASSTGGGPTGELFF.